This record concerns one T cell receptor beta chain sequence. This specimen belongs to a study of blood T cell repertoires in COVID-19. Data came from immunoSEQ multiplex PCR; TCRdb stores just in-frame clones and leaves some out. This table has around 160,000 clones, roughly 80% appearing once. Trimming cost V 7 bases and J 8 bases; bases outside gene matches: 9. CDR1 is SGHTA and CDR2 is FQGNSA in the germline V gene. The CDR3 is 13 amino acids. This clonotype was sampled from a middle-aged woman with active or convalescent COVID-19. The J gene is TRBJ2-3, the V gene TRBV7-2; 7 bases fit TRBD2. The specimen sequenced was peripheral blood. CDR3 sequence: CASKEGGRGTQYF. The CDR3 region has the DNA TGTGCCAGCAAAGAGGGAGGGAGGGGTACGCAGTATTTT.